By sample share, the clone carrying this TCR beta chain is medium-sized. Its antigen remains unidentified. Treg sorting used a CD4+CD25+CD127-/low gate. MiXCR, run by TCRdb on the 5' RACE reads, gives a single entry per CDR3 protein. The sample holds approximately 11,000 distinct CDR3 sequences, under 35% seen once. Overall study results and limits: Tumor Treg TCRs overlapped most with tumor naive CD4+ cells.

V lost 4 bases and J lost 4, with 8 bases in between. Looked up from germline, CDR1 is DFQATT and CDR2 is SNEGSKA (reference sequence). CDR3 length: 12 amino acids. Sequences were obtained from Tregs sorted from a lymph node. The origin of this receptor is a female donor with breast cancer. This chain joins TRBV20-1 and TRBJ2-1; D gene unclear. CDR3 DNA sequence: TGCAGTGCTAACGTCCTGTACAATGAGCAGTTCTTC. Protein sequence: CSANVLYNEQFF.